These T cell receptor beta chains were read from a single sample in a study of blood T cell dynamics during melanoma immunotherapy. Sequenced by immunoSEQ multiplex PCR; TCRdb stores in-frame clones only, minus some. The sample has over 1,000 clones, roughly nine tenths seen once; the top ten hold 8.4%. This sample comprised cell-free DNA from blood, obtained from a patient treated with checkpoint blockade. These receptors were obtained from a human donor with melanoma. The CDR3 runs from the conserved cysteine through the conserved F or W. A D gene is named only where the DNA matches it firmly. Size values are once, few and many counts, or a class for expanded clones, and some rows have none.

abundance	d_gene	v_gene	j_gene	CDR3nt	CDR3aa
-	TRBD1	TRBV30	TRBJ1-6	TGTGCCTGGAGTACTCGCCGGGACAGCTATAATTCACCCCTCCACTTT	CAWSTRRDSYNSPLHF
-	TRBD1	TRBV7-8	TRBJ1-1	TGTGCCAGCAGCTTAGGTCGGACAGGGGGCCTCGGCACTGAAGCTTTCTTT	CASSLGRTGGLGTEAFF
-	-	TRBV5-1	TRBJ2-3	TGCGCCAGCAGCTTGTGGACAGACACAGATACGCAGTATTTT	CASSLWTDTDTQYF
-	-	TRBV28	TRBJ1-6	TGTGCCAGCAGTTTTGGTTCACCCCTCCACTTT	CASSFGSPLHF
-	TRBD1	TRBV7-2	TRBJ1-6	TGTGCCAGCAGCGTCGCCCTGGGACAGGGGGCCCTCCACTTT	CASSVALGQGALHF
once	TRBD2	TRBV15	TRBJ2-7	TGTGCCACCAGCAGATATGCGGGAGGGGCCCACGAGCAGTACTTC	CATSRYAGGAHEQYF
-	-	TRBV11-3	TRBJ2-1	TGTGCCAGCAGCCCCGGAGGGCGAAATGAGCAGTTCTTC	CASSPGGRNEQFF
-	-	TRBV5-1	TRBJ2-7	TGCGCCAGCAGGATCCAGGATAACTCCTACGAGCAGTACTTC	CASRIQDNSYEQYF
once	TRBD2	TRBV4-3	TRBJ2-7	TGCGCCAGCAGCCAAACCGGGACTAGCGGGAGCGACGAGCAGTACTTC	CASSQTGTSGSDEQYF
-	-	TRBV14	TRBJ1-2	TGTGCCAGCAGCCAACAGGGGAGCTATGGCTACACCTTC	CASSQQGSYGYTF
-	TRBD2	TRBV27	TRBJ2-5	TGTGCCAGCAGTCCCAATAGCGGGTGGCAAGAGACCCAGTACTTC	CASSPNSGWQETQYF
-	-	TRBV4-1	TRBJ2-3	TGCGCCAGCAGCCAAGCAGAGCCCACAGATACGCAGTATTTT	CASSQAEPTDTQYF
-	-	TRBV28	TRBJ1-5	TGTGCCAGCAGGTTACAGGGAATTAATCAGCCCCAGCATTTT	CASRLQGINQPQHF
-	TRBD1	TRBV6-6	TRBJ2-1	TGTGCCAGCATCAGAAGACAGGGTAGCAATGAGCAGTTCTTC	CASIRRQGSNEQFF
-	-	TRBV27	TRBJ1-5	TGTGCCAGCAGCCCCAGGGATATCTATCAGCCCCAGCATTTT	CASSPRDIYQPQHF
-	-	TRBV29-1	TRBJ2-1	TGCAGCGTTGAAGGCAGGCAGGGGATGGAGATAGCAGACGATGAGCAGTTCTTC	CSVEGRQGMEIADDEQFF
-	-	TRBV5-8	TRBJ2-5	TGTGCCAGCAGCTTGGACAGGGCCCTACAAGAGACCCAGTACTTC	CASSLDRALQETQYF
-	-	TRBV28	TRBJ1-2	TGTGCCAGCAGTCCGTATACAGGGATAGGAGGGGGCTACACCTTC	CASSPYTGIGGGYTF
-	TRBD2	TRBV6-5	TRBJ2-7	TGTGCCAGCAGTTACGGGCCTAGCGGGTACGAGCAGTACTTC	CASSYGPSGYEQYF
-	TRBD1	TRBV15	TRBJ1-2	TGTGCCACCAGCAGAAGGACAGGGGGTCACTATGGCTACACCTTC	CATSRRTGGHYGYTF
-	-	TRBV10-3	TRBJ2-7	TGTGCCATCAGTGTGGCGGGCCCGAGGCAGTACTTC	CAISVAGPRQYF
-	TRBD1	TRBV28	TRBJ2-2	TGTGCCAGCAGGGCGGACAGGGGGAACACCGGGGAGCTGTTTTTT	CASRADRGNTGELFF
-	TRBD1	TRBV29-1	TRBJ1-1	TGCAGCGTTGTGACAGGGACTGAAGCTTTCTTT	CSVVTGTEAFF
-	TRBD1	TRBV19	TRBJ2-1	TGTGCCAGTAGTATATCACAGGGGGGTCAAGCGACGACAGAGCAGTTCTTC	CASSISQGGQATTEQFF
-	-	TRBV5-6	TRBJ2-2	TGTGCCAGCACCTCGGACAGTAGGCCCGGGGAGCTGTTTTTT	CASTSDSRPGELFF
once	-	TRBV7-6	TRBJ1-2	TGTGCCAGCAGCTCCAACCCGGGACCCCTAAAGGACTATGGCTACACCTTC	CASSSNPGPLKDYGYTF
-	TRBD2	TRBV4-3	TRBJ2-1	TGCGCCAGCAGCCAAGATAGCGCAGCGGGAGGTCCGTACAATGAGCAGTTCTTC	CASSQDSAAGGPYNEQFF
-	-	TRBV28	TRBJ2-2	TGTGCCAGCAGTCCACGGGATCCCACCGGGGAGCTGTTTTTT	CASSPRDPTGELFF
once	-	TRBV28	TRBJ2-2	TGTGCCAGCACCCCGAACACCGGGGAGCTGTTTTTT	CASTPNTGELFF
-	TRBD2	TRBV4-2	TRBJ2-2	TGTGCCAGCAGCCCTCGGGAGGGAGACACCGGGGAGCTGTTTTTT	CASSPREGDTGELFF
once	TRBD1	TRBV6-1	TRBJ2-7	TGTGCCAGCAGTGAATCGGGACAGGCCTACGAGCAGTACTTC	CASSESGQAYEQYF
-	-	TRBV20-1	TRBJ2-5	TGCAGTGCTAGTGCGGAGACCCAGTACTTC	CSASAETQYF
-	-	TRBV15	TRBJ2-7	TGTGCCACCAGCAGAGCAGGGGCTAACTACGAGCAGTACTTC	CATSRAGANYEQYF
-	-	TRBV9	TRBJ1-1	TGTGCCAGCAGCCCCCGAAGATTGGACACTGAAGCTTTCTTT	CASSPRRLDTEAFF
-	TRBD2	TRBV7-9	TRBJ2-3	TGTGCCAGCAGCCCATGGACTAGCGGGAGCGGGACGCAGTATTTT	CASSPWTSGSGTQYF